This T cell receptor beta chain originates from a study of cytomegalovirus exposure and HLA in healthy donors. The overall study: A preliminary data release comprised 80 million to 95 million unique TCRs obtained from HLA-typed donors. Study-level results: When presence/absence was analysed, sequencing depth was taken to be roughly uniform across donors. The authors enumerated 164 TCR beta chains as linked to cytomegalovirus.

As to this clone: Its antigen is undetermined.

The PCR made use of 60 Vbeta and 13 Jbeta primers. Original methodology: An analysis performed later counted roughly 79 million unique TCR beta chains (roughly 11 million of them shared). Repertoires were generated with immunoSEQ multiplex PCR, while TCRdb's copy carries only in-frame clones and drops some. The V and J calls and clone size come from that table; D and trimming were worked out from the DNA. The sample comprises approximately 180,000 clones, over 65% of which are singletons, and less than 1.5% rests with the top ten. Germline V gene lookup returns CDR1 MGHRA and CDR2 YSYEKL. After removal of 4 bases from V and 5 bases from J, the junction contained 7 bases not matched to a gene. The CDR3 totals 16 residues.

The J gene is TRBJ2-5, the V gene TRBV4-1; 13 nucleotides align to TRBD2. Sequenced material: PBMCs. This clonotype originated in a woman aged 30 to 39 in good health and CMV-seropositive. CDR3 sequence: CASSRLLAGGTETQYF. CDR3 in DNA: TGCGCCAGCAGCCGATTACTAGCGGGAGGGACGGAGACCCAGTACTTC.